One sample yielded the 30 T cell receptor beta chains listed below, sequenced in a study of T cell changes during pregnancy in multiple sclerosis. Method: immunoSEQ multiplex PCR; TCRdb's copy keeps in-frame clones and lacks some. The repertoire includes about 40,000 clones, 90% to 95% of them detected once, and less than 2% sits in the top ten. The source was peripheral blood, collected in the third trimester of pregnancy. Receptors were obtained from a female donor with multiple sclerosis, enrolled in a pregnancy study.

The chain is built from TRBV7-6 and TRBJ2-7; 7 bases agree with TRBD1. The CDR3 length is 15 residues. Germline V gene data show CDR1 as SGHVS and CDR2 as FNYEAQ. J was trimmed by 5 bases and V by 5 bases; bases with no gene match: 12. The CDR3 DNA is TGTGCCAGCAGCGTAGGTAACAGGGGTGGGAACGAGCAGTACTTC. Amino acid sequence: CASSVGNRGGNEQYF.

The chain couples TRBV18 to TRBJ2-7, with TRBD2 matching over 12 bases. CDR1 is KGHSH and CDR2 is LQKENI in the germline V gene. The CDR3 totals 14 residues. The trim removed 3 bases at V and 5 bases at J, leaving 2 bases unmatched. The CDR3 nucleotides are TGTGCCAGCTCACCGGGACTAGCGGGTAACGAGCAGTACTTC. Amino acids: CASSPGLAGNEQYF.

The CDR3 loop is CASSLAGQENEQFF. The CDR3 DNA sequence: TGTGCCAGCAGCTTAGCAGGGCAAGAGAATGAGCAGTTCTTC. The chain recombines TRBV13 with TRBJ2-1, with D perhaps matching TRBD1 (5 bases). CDR1 and CDR2 from the germline V gene are PRHDT and FYEKMQ (reference sequence). The CDR3 is made up of 14 amino acids. V lost 1 base and J 7 bases, leaving 11 bases between the germline ends.

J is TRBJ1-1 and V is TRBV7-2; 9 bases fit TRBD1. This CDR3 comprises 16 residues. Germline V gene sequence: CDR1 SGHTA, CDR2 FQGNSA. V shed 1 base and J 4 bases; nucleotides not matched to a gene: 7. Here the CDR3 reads CASSLDGTGWATEAFF. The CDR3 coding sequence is TGTGCCAGCAGCTTAGACGGGACAGGGTGGGCCACTGAAGCTTTCTTT.

The CDR3 sequence: CASREDIRSGNTIYF. The CDR3 DNA is TGTGCCAGCCGAGAGGACATCCGCTCTGGAAACACCATATATTTT. The V gene is TRBV18, the J gene TRBJ1-3, with D maybe TRBD1 (5 bases). Germline loops: CDR1 KGHSH, CDR2 LQKENI. Deletions cut 8 bases from V and 0 bases from J, with 14 bases between. The CDR3 is 15 residues long.

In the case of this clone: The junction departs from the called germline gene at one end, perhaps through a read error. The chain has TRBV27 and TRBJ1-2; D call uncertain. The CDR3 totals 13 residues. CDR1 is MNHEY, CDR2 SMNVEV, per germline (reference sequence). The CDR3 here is CASSFYRDYGYIF. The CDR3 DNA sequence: TGTGCCAGCAGTTTTTACAGAGACTATGGCTACATCTTC.

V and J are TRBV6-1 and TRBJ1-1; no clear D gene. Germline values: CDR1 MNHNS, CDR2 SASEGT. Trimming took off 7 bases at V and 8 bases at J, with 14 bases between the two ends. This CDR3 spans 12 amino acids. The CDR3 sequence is CASNIGLTEAFF. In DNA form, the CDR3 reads TGTGCCAGCAACATAGGACTTACAGAAGCTTTCTTT.

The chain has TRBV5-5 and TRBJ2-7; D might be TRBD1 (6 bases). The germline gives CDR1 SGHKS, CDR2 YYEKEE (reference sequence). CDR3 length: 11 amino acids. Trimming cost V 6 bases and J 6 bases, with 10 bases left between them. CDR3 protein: CASTGDSEQYF. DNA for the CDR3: TGTGCCAGCACAGGGGATTCCGAGCAGTACTTC.

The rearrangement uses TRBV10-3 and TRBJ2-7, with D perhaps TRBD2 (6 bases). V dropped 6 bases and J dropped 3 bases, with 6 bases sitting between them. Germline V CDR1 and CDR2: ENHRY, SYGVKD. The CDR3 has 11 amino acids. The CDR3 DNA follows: TGTGCCATCAGGGGGGGCTACGAGCAGTACTTC. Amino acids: CAIRGGYEQYF.

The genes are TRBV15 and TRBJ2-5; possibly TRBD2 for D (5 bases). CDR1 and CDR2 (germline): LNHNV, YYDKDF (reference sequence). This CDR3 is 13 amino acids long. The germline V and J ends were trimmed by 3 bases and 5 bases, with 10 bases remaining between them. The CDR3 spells CATSRAGAETQYF. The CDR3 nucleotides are TGTGCCACCAGCAGGGCGGGTGCGGAGACCCAGTACTTC.

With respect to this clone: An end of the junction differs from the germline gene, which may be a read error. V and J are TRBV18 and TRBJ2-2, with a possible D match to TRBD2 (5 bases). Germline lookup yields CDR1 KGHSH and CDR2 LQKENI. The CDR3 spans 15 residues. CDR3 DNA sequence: TGTGCCGGCTCACCTAACTTAAGCGGCACCGGGGAGCTGTTTTTT. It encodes CAGSPNLSGTGELFF.

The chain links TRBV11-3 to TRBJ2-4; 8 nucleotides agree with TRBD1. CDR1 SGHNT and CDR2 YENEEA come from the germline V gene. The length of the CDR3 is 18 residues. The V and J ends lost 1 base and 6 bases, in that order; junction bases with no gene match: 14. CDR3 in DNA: TGTGCCAGCAGCTTAGCGGACAGGGAGAAGCTCCGACGAAACATTCAGTACTTC. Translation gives CASSLADREKLRRNIQYF.

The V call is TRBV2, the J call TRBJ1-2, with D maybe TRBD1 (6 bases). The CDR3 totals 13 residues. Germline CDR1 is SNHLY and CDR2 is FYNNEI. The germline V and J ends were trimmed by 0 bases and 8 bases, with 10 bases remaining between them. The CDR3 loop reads CASSEARGGGYTF. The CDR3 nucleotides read TGTGCCAGCAGTGAAGCCAGGGGCGGAGGCTACACCTTC.

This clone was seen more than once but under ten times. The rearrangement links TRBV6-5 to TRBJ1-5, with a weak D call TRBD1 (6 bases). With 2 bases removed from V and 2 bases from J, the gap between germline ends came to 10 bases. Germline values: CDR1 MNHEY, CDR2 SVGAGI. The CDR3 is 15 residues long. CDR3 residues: CASSYPRGRNQPQHF. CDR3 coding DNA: TGTGCCAGCAGTTACCCCAGGGGACGCAATCAGCCCCAGCATTTT.

The CDR3 coding sequence is TGCGCCAGCAGCCCCGGACAGGGGGCCGGTCTTCCCTCCGAAAAACTGTTTTTT. This encodes CASSPGQGAGLPSEKLFF. The chain employs TRBV4-3 and TRBJ1-4, with 11 bases fitting TRBD1. The CDR3 is 18 amino acids. Unmatched junction bases numbered 15, after V lost 4 bases and J lost 8 bases. Germline CDR1 reads LGHNA; CDR2 reads YSLEER.

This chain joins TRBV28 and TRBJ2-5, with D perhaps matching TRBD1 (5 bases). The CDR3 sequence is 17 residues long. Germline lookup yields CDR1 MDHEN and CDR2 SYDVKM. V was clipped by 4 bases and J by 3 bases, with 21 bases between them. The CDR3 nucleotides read TGTGCCAGCAGTTCGCCGAACAGGACCCCCCGGGAAGAGACCCAGTACTTC. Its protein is CASSSPNRTPREETQYF.

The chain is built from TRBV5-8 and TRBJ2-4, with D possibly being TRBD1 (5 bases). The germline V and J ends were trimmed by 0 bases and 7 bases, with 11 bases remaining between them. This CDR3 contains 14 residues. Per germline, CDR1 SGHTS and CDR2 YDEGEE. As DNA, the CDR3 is TGTGCCAGCAGCTTGGGCCTGGACATGAACATTCAGTACTTC. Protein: CASSLGLDMNIQYF.

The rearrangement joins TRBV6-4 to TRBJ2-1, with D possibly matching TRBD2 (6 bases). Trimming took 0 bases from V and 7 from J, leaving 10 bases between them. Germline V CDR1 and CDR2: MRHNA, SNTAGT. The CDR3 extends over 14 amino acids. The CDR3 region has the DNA TGTGCCAGCAGTGACTCGAGCGGAGGGAATGAGCAGTTCTTC. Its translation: CASSDSSGGNEQFF.

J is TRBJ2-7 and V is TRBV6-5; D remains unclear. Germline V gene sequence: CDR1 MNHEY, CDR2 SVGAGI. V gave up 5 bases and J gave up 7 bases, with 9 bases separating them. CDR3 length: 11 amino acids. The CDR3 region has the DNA TGTGCCAGCAGTAGCCTTTATGAGCAGTACTTC. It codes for CASSSLYEQYF.

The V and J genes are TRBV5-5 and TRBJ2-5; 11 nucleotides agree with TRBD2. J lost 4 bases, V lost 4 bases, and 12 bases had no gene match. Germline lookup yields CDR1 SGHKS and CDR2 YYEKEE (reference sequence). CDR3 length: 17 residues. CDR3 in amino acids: CASSMKVVAGGTETQYF. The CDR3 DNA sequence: TGTGCCAGCAGCATGAAGGTGGTAGCGGGAGGGACAGAGACCCAGTACTTC. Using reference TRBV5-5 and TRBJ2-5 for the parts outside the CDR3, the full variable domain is DAGVTQSPTHLIKTRGQQVTLRCSPISGHKSVSWYQQVLGQGPQFIFQYYEKEERGRGNFPDRFSARQFPNYSSELNVNALLLGDSALYLCASSMKVVAGGTETQYFGPGTRLLVL.

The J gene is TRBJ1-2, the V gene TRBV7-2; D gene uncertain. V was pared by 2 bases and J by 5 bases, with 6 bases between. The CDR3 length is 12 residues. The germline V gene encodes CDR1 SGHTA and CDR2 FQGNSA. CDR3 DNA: TGTGCCAGCAGCTTATCGGGGTATGGCTACACCTTC. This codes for CASSLSGYGYTF.

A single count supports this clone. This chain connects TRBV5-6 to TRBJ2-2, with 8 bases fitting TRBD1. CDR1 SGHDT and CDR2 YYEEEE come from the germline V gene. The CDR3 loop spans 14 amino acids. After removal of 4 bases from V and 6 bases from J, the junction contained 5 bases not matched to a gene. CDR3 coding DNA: TGTGCCAGCAGCCGGACAGGGATTGCCGGGGAGCTGTTTTTT. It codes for CASSRTGIAGELFF. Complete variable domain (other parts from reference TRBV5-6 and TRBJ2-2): DAGVTQSPTHLIKTRGQQVTLRCSPKSGHDTVSWYQQALGQGPQFIFQYYEEEERQRGNFPDRFSGHQFPNYSSELNVNALLLGDSALYLCASSRTGIAGELFFGEGSRLTVL.

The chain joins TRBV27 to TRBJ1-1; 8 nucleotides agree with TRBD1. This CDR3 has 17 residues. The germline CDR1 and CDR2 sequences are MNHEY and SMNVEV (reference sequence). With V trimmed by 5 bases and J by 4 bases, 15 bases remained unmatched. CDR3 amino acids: CASSPRTGSMLSTEAFF. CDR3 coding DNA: TGTGCCAGCAGTCCAAGGACAGGGAGCATGTTGAGCACTGAAGCTTTCTTT.

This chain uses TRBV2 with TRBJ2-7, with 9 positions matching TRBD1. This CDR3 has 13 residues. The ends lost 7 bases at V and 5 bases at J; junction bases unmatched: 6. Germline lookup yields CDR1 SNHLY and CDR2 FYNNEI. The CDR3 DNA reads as TGTGCCAGCACCGTGGACAGGGGTAACGAGCAGTACTTC. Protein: CASTVDRGNEQYF.

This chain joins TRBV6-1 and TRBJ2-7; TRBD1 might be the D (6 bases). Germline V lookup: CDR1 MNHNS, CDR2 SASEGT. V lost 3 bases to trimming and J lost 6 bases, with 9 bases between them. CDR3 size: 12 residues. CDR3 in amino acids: CASSDYRAEQYF. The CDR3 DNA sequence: TGTGCCAGCAGTGACTACAGGGCCGAGCAGTACTTC.

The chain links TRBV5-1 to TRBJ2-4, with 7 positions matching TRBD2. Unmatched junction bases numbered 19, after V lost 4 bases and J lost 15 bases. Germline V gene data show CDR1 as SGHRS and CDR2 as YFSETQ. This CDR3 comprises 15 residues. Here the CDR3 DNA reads TGCGCCAGCAGCCCGGGGGGTGACACTTCTTTGGTAGGGTACTTC. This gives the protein CASSPGGDTSLVGYF.

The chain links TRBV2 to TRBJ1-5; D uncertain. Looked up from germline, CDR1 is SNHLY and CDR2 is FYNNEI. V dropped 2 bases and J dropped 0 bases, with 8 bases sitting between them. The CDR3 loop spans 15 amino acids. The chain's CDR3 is CASSEQDYSNQPQHF. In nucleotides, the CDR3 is TGTGCCAGCAGTGAACAGGACTATAGCAATCAGCCCCAGCATTTT.

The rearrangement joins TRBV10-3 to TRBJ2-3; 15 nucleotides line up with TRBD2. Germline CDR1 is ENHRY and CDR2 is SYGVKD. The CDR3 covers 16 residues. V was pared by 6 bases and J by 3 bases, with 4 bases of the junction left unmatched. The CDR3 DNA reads TGTGCCATCAGAGGGACTAGCGGGGGGACAACAGATACGCAGTATTTT. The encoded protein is CAIRGTSGGTTDTQYF.

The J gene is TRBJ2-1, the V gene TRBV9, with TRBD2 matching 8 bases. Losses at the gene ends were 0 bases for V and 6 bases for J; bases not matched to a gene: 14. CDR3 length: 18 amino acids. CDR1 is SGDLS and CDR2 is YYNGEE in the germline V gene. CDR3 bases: TGTGCCAGCAGCGTAGATGTTTTTTTGGTCGGGGGGGCCAATGAGCAGTTCTTC. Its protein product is CASSVDVFLVGGANEQFF.

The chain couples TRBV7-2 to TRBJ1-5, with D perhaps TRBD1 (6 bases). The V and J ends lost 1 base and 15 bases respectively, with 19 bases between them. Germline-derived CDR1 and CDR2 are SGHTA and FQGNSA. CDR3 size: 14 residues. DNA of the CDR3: TGTGCCAGCAGCTTAGTCCCTCGCGGGGGGCCCGGGCATTTT. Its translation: CASSLVPRGGPGHF.